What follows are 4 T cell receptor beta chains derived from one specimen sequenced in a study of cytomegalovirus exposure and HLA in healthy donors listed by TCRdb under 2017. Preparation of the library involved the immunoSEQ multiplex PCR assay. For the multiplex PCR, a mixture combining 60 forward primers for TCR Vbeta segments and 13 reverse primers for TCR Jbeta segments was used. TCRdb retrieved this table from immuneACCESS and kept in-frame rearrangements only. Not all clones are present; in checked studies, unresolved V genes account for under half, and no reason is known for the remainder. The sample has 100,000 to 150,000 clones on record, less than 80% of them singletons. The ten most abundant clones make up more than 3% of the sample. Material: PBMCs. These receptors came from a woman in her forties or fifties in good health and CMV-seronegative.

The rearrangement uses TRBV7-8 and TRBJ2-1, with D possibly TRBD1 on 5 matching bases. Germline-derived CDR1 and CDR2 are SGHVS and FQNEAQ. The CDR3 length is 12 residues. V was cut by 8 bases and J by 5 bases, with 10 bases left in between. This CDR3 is CASHLRDNEQFF. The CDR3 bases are TGTGCCAGCCACCTCAGGGACAATGAGCAGTTCTTC.

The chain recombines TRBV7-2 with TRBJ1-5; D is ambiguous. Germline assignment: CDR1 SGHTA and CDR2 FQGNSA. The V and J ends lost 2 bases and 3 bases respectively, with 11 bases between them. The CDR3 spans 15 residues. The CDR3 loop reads CASSLPGGSNQPQHF. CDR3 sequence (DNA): TGTGCCAGCAGCTTACCTGGCGGCTCCAATCAGCCCCAGCATTTT.

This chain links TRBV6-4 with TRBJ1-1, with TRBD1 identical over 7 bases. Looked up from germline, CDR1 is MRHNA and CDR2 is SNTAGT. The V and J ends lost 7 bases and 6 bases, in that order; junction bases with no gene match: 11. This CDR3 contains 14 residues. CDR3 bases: TGTGCCAGCAAGAACGGACAGGCGAGCGCTGAAGCTTTCTTT. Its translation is CASKNGQASAEAFF.

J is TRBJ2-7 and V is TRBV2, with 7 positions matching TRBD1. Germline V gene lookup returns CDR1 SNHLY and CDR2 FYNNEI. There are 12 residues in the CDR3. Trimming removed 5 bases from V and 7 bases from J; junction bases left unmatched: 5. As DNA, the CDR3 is TGTGCCAGCAGTAAAGGCAGGGGGGAGCAGTACTTC. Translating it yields CASSKGRGEQYF.